These 24 T cell receptor beta chains share one sample of origin, sequenced in a study of T cell clones after liver transplantation. The method was immunoSEQ multiplex PCR; TCRdb's version includes in-frame clones alone and lacks a portion of them. Counted here are 68,000 or so clones, 80% to 95% occurring once; the ten biggest clones make up 0.98%. Specimen: CD4+ T cells from blood, collected about 25 months after liver transplant. Receptors were obtained from a human patient who received a liver transplant. Some T cells may trace back to the graft donor.

V gene TRBV5-1 combines with J gene TRBJ2-1; 8 positions agree with TRBD2. J lost 7 bases, V lost 0 bases, and 6 bases had no gene match. Germline loops: CDR1 SGHRS, CDR2 YFSETQ. The CDR3 is 15 residues long. The CDR3 DNA is TGCGCCAGCAGCTTGGCCGGGACTAGTAGGAATGAGCAGTTCTTC. Translated, it gives CASSLAGTSRNEQFF.

The rearrangement joins TRBV28 to TRBJ2-3; 9 bases are shared with TRBD2. Trimming removed 5 bases from V and 6 bases from J; junction bases left unmatched: 9. CDR1 and CDR2 from the germline V gene are MDHEN and SYDVKM. There are 15 residues in the CDR3. CDR3 sequence reads: CASSAEAGGLDTQYF. The CDR3 DNA reads TGTGCCAGCAGTGCCGAGGCGGGAGGGTTGGATACGCAGTATTTT.

The chain employs TRBV28 and TRBJ1-1; 8 positions match TRBD1. With 10 bases clipped from V and 0 bases from J, the junction kept 13 bases outside the gene matches. The CDR3 totals 16 residues. The germline V gene encodes CDR1 MDHEN and CDR2 SYDVKM. The chain's CDR3 is CATVERQGLLNTEAFF. The CDR3 coding sequence is TGTGCCACCGTAGAAAGACAGGGGCTCCTGAACACTGAAGCTTTCTTT.

The DNA for the CDR3 is TGTGCCAGCAGCTTAAGTGCCGGGACTAGCGGTTACGAGCAGTACTTC. This encodes CASSLSAGTSGYEQYF. This chain joins TRBV7-3 and TRBJ2-7; 11 bases line up with TRBD2. The length of the CDR3 is 16 residues. Germline V lookup: CDR1 SGHTA, CDR2 FQGTGA. The V segment lost 1 base and the J segment 4 bases; nucleotides outside the gene matches: 6.

The rearrangement joins TRBV5-1 to TRBJ2-7; TRBD1 matches at 9 bases. With V trimmed by 2 bases and J by 4 bases, 7 bases remained unmatched. CDR1 is SGHRS, CDR2 YFSETQ, per germline. The CDR3 totals 15 residues. CDR3 residues: CASSLTGGGSYEQYF. CDR3 in DNA: TGCGCCAGCAGCTTAACAGGGGGCGGGTCTTACGAGCAGTACTTC.

This CDR3 is CASSVGGRSDTQYF. The DNA for the CDR3 is TGTGCCAGCAGCGTAGGAGGGAGGTCAGATACGCAGTATTTT. This rearrangement joins TRBV11-1 to TRBJ2-3; D is perhaps TRBD2 (6 bases). Trimming cost V 5 bases and J 4 bases, with 13 bases left between them. Germline-derived CDR1 and CDR2 are SGHAT and FQDESV (reference sequence). This CDR3 is built from 14 residues.

This clone was counted a single time. DNA for the CDR3: TGTGCCAGTAGTATAATGACAGGGGATCAGCCCCAGCATTTT. Translation gives CASSIMTGDQPQHF. The chain joins TRBV19 to TRBJ1-5; TRBD1 agrees at 8 bases. The germline CDR1 and CDR2 sequences are LNHDA and SQIVND (reference sequence). V was pared by 2 bases and J by 5 bases, with 2 bases of the junction left unmatched. This CDR3 comprises 14 residues. Looking up the rest from reference TRBV19 and TRBJ1-5 gives the full variable domain: DGGITQSPKYLFRKEGQNVTLSCEQNLNHDAMYWYRQDPGQGLRLIYYSQIVNDFQKGDIAEGYSVSREKKESFPLTVTSAQKNPTAFYLCASSIMTGDQPQHFGDGTRLSIL.

This clone was observed a single time. V usage is TRBV5-5 and J usage is TRBJ2-5, with 12 bases that match TRBD2. Germline V CDR1 and CDR2: SGHKS, YYEKEE (reference sequence). V trimming: 3 bases; J trimming: 4 bases; junction bases outside the gene matches: 13. The CDR3 loop spans 18 amino acids. The CDR3 loop reads CASSSRLAGAGFGETQYF. DNA of the CDR3: TGTGCCAGCAGCTCGAGACTAGCGGGAGCCGGCTTTGGAGAGACCCAGTACTTC.

This rearrangement joins TRBV19 to TRBJ2-2; D is unclear. The V gene lost 3 bases and the J gene lost 0 bases, with 8 bases spanning the gap. CDR1 is LNHDA, CDR2 SQIVND, per germline (reference sequence). The CDR3 totals 15 residues. CDR3 sequence reads: CASSIWAPNTGELFF. The CDR3 nucleotides are TGTGCCAGTAGTATCTGGGCACCGAACACCGGGGAGCTGTTTTTT.

V gene TRBV7-9 combines with J gene TRBJ2-1; D is perhaps TRBD2 (7 bases). The CDR3 sequence is 13 residues long. In germline, CDR1 is SEHNR, CDR2 FQNEAQ (reference sequence). The ends were cut back, 1 base at V and 13 bases at J, with 14 bases in the middle. The DNA for the CDR3 is TGTGCCAGCAGCTTAGGCGGGGGCGTGGGACAGTTCTTC. Translation: CASSLGGGVGQFF.

The gene calls are TRBV19 and TRBJ2-2, with 8 nucleotides matching TRBD2. The ends lost 3 bases at V and 5 bases at J; junction bases unmatched: 8. The CDR3 contains 16 residues. Per the germline V gene, CDR1 is LNHDA and CDR2 is SQIVND (reference sequence). CDR3 region: CASSISTAGDTGELFF. CDR3 nucleotide sequence: TGTGCCAGTAGTATCAGTACAGCGGGAGATACCGGGGAGCTGTTTTTT.

V is TRBV11-3 and J is TRBJ2-3; maybe TRBD2 (5 bases). V lost 5 bases, J lost 3 bases, and 15 bases lay in between. Germline-derived CDR1 and CDR2 are SGHNT and YENEEA. This CDR3 is 15 amino acids long. The CDR3: CASSPLRRGTDTQYF. In DNA, the CDR3 is TGTGCCAGCAGCCCCCTCCGGAGAGGGACAGATACGCAGTATTTT.

This chain links TRBV5-1 with TRBJ2-3; no clear D gene. Between the trimmed V and J ends, which lost 2 bases and 2 bases, there was a span of 6 bases. This CDR3 region has 13 residues. The germline gives CDR1 SGHRS, CDR2 YFSETQ. The CDR3 loop is CASSLTVTDTQYF. The DNA for the CDR3 is TGCGCCAGCAGCTTAACAGTCACAGATACGCAGTATTTT.

This chain links TRBV7-3 with TRBJ2-1; TRBD2 matches 9 bases. Germline lookup yields CDR1 SGHTA and CDR2 FQGTGA. V dropped 5 bases and J dropped 8; count of bases not matched to a gene: 10. The CDR3 runs 15 residues. CDR3 loop: CASSPFAGGGDEQFF. CDR3 bases: TGTGCCAGCAGCCCCTTTGCGGGAGGGGGGGATGAGCAGTTCTTC.

The V gene is TRBV25-1, the J gene TRBJ2-2, with TRBD2 matching 7 bases. Germline V gene lookup returns CDR1 MGHDK and CDR2 SYGVNS. The junction had 8 bases not matched to a gene; V was cut back by 7 bases and J by 9 bases. The CDR3 covers 13 residues. As DNA, the CDR3 is TGTGCCAGCACACCCGGGGGGTCCCGGGAGCTGTTTTTT. Amino acid sequence: CASTPGGSRELFF.

This chain joins TRBV11-2 and TRBJ1-1, with unresolved D. The CDR3 loop spans 16 amino acids. Per the germline V gene, CDR1 is SGHAT and CDR2 is FQNNGV. V lost 3 bases and J 9 bases, leaving 23 bases between the germline ends. This CDR3 reads CASSLPLATKTLKAFF. The CDR3 DNA follows: TGTGCCAGCAGCTTGCCCCTTGCCACCAAAACACTGAAAGCTTTCTTT.

The chain carries TRBV7-9 and TRBJ1-5; possible D gene TRBD1, 6 bases. CDR1 and CDR2 from the germline V gene are SEHNR and FQNEAQ (reference sequence). CDR3 length: 17 residues. The V and J ends lost 1 base and 1 base respectively, with 14 bases between them. The CDR3 region has the DNA TGTGCCAGCAGCTTAGTGGGGGGGCCTTCCAGCAATCAGCCCCAGCATTTT. Amino acids: CASSLVGGPSSNQPQHF.

The chain couples TRBV10-3 to TRBJ2-7, with D unresolved. This CDR3 has 16 residues. The germline V gene has CDR1 ENHRY and CDR2 SYGVKD. The V and J ends lost 0 bases and 0 bases respectively, with 12 bases between them. In DNA form, the CDR3 reads TGTGCCATCAGTGAGTCCGCAGTGGAACCCTCCTACGAGCAGTACTTC. It specifies CAISESAVEPSYEQYF.

This chain uses TRBV5-4 with TRBJ2-7, with D possibly being TRBD1 (6 bases). The length of the CDR3 is 17 residues. V lost 0 bases to trimming and J lost 2 bases, with 18 bases between them. CDR1 is SGHNT, CDR2 YYREEE, per germline (reference sequence). The CDR3 sequence is CASSLAPGVQGPYEQYF. The CDR3 nucleotides are TGTGCCAGCAGCTTGGCCCCTGGGGTGCAGGGGCCCTACGAGCAGTACTTC.

The chain has TRBV7-3 and TRBJ2-1; 7 positions agree with TRBD2. CDR3 length: 14 amino acids. With V trimmed by 2 bases and J by 6 bases, 4 bases remained unmatched. CDR1 and CDR2 from the germline V gene are SGHTA and FQGTGA. The CDR3 nucleotides are TGTGCCAGCAGCTTATTTGGCGGGAGCAATGAGCAGTTCTTC. Its translation is CASSLFGGSNEQFF.

This clone was found a few times. The J gene is TRBJ1-2, the V gene TRBV5-1; D is possibly TRBD1 (6 bases). Germline CDR1 SGHRS, CDR2 YFSETQ. Trimming cost V 2 bases and J 5 bases, with 16 bases left between them. This CDR3 spans 15 amino acids. This CDR3 reads CASSLQGPRQYGYTF. CDR3 sequence (DNA): TGCGCCAGCAGCTTACAGGGACCTCGACAATATGGCTACACCTTC.

The chain recombines TRBV5-1 with TRBJ2-1, with D possibly being TRBD1 (6 bases). Germline V gives CDR1 SGHRS, CDR2 YFSETQ. V lost 0 bases and J lost 10, with 23 bases in between. CDR3 length equals 17 residues. The CDR3 sequence is CASSLEGHLKGVGEQFF. CDR3 nucleotide sequence: TGCGCCAGCAGCTTGGAAGGCCATCTCAAGGGGGTCGGGGAGCAGTTCTTC.

V and J are TRBV25-1 and TRBJ2-7; 9 bases map to TRBD2. CDR1 and CDR2 (germline): MGHDK, SYGVNS. The ends lost 6 bases at V and 3 bases at J; junction bases unmatched: 3. The CDR3 consists of 13 residues. The CDR3 DNA reads as TGTGCCAGCAGGGGGACTAGCAGCTACGAGCAGTACTTC. Translating gives CASRGTSSYEQYF.

The CDR3 is CASSLTGEGEAFF. In DNA, the CDR3 is TGCGCCAGCAGCCTCACAGGGGAGGGTGAAGCTTTCTTT. The chain combines TRBV4-1 with TRBJ1-1; 7 bases agree with TRBD1. Germline trimming cut 4 bases from V and 7 bases from J; bases unmatched to any gene: 6. This CDR3 is 13 amino acids long. Germline V gene sequence: CDR1 MGHRA, CDR2 YSYEKL.